This T cell receptor beta chain was sequenced for a study of T cell responses to AZD1222 COVID-19 vaccine. This clone came up a few times. Different DNA sequences within this sample yield the same CDR3. Generated by immunoSEQ multiplex PCR, the TCRdb table keeps only in-frame clones and is missing some. The repertoire includes about 150,000 clones, less than 95% of them detected once, and approximately 2% sits in the top ten. This material consisted of peripheral blood, taken on day 0 of AZD1222 vaccination. This TCR derives from an adult in good health.

CDR3 DNA sequence: TGTGCCAGCTCACCGGCCTCTAACTATGGCTACACCTTC. Translated: CASSPASNYGYTF. The rearrangement uses TRBV18 and TRBJ1-2, with D uncertain. From germline, CDR1 is KGHSH and CDR2 LQKENI. V gave up 3 bases and J gave up 0 bases, with 5 bases separating them. The CDR3 runs 13 residues.